The clone carrying this T cell receptor beta chain was seen many times. What it binds is not known. Looked up from germline, CDR1 is SGHDN and CDR2 is FVKESK. V was clipped by 2 bases and J by 11 bases, with 16 bases between them. The CDR3 is made up of 15 amino acids. The data belong to a study of T cell repertoires in cytomegalovirus infection. Study-wide background: Public signatures in TCR beta pointed to CMV infection and matching HLA type.

The study, taken as a whole, reports: In two of eight donors, the top clonotype was HLA-C-restricted CMV-specific. CMV carriers with the relevant HLA were identified by cumulative public TCR beta family frequency.

A single record per CDR3 protein comes from TCRdb applying MiXCR to the reads. The sample contains 35,000 to 55,000 distinct CDR3 sequences, 20% of which appear only once. The sequenced sample consisted of PBMCs, sequenced either directly or after in vitro stimulation (not recorded which). The source is a human donor in good health (CMV status not recorded). Some clones in this sample may be carry-over from other donors' samples. The rearrangement links TRBV14 to TRBJ1-6; D is perhaps TRBD1 (6 bases). CDR3 bases: TGTGCCAGCAGCCAATGGGGGGGCCCAGGTCCACCCCTCCACTTT. This encodes CASSQWGGPGPPLHF. The variable domain in full, completed from reference TRBV14 and TRBJ1-6, reads EAGVTQFPSHSVIEKGQTVTLRCDPISGHDNLYWYRRVMGKEIKFLLHFVKESKQDESGMPNNRFLAERTGGTYSTLKVQPAELEDSGVYFCASSQWGGPGPPLHFGNGTRLTVT.